This T cell receptor (beta chain) was recovered during a study of blood T cell repertoires in COVID-19. Study at large: Whether acute or convalescent, the COVID-19 samples came from the United States, Italy and Spain.

Trimming took 2 bases from V and 6 from J, leaving 10 bases between them. This CDR3 is 13 amino acids long. From germline, CDR1 is MNHEY and CDR2 SVGAGI. How the authors handled the data: Reference gene primer amplification gave nucleated cell count estimates. The data were produced by immunoSEQ multiplex PCR, yet TCRdb's version contains in-frame clones alone and is incomplete. That table is the source of V, J and clone size, and D and trimming were worked out from the DNA. Here the sample spans 340,000 or so clones, 65% to 90% being singletons. Ages ranged from about 18 to 90 years, with residence in about 24 US areas. In assigning cohorts, the study relied on participant-reported clinical history.

Source material: PBMCs or T cells enriched from blood (not recorded which). This chain connects TRBV6-5 to TRBJ1-2; D remains ambiguous. The TCR comes from a woman aged 40 to 55 with acute COVID-19. DNA for the CDR3: TGTGCCAGCAGTTACAGGGAGACGGATGGCTACACCTTC. Protein product: CASSYRETDGYTF.